This T cell receptor (beta chain) was sequenced during a study of blood T cell repertoires in COVID-19 (dated by TCRdb to 2018 to 2021). About the study as a whole: Samples from collaborators originated in the United States, Italy and Spain and spanned both the acute and convalescent phases of COVID-19. The sample metadata nearly always contained a de-identified subject ID, COVID-19 status, age in years and sex. HLA class I and class II types, where available, came from metadata supplied by the sample provider rather than from assay-based typing. The material from the prospective study consisted of cDNA or gDNA derived from T cells, B-cell-depleted T cells, or PBMCs. The repertoires were made available in a free public database intended to serve as a resource for research on the immune response to SARS-CoV-2. Deeply sampled blood TCRbeta repertoires from subjects exposed to, actively infected with, or recovered from COVID-19 were included in the dataset. Samples were obtained from the ongoing ImmuneRACE study (first 160 participants) and from some 1,300 subjects provided by 6 global collaborators.

The study at large found these results: The quantity of clinical and demographic metadata differed by source and by participant and was supplied without curation.

With regard to this clone: No cognate antigen has been identified for it. No qualities accompany the bases; no much larger clone lies one base away.

The CDR1 and CDR2 encoded by the germline V gene are SGHRS and YFSETQ. The cysteine opens and the phenylalanine closes a CDR3 of 15 amino acids. This entry keeps only the CDR3 DNA: 45 bases, framed from base 1. Trimming leaves V shorter by 4 bases and J shorter by 3 bases, with the junction holding 5 bases beyond the gene matches. TCRbeta CDR3 regions were amplified from genomic DNA using the immunoSEQ Assay, a bias-controlled multiplex PCR. For the original study's pipeline: Nucleated cell counts per sample were estimated from amplification of reference gene primers within the assay. To quantify the absolute abundance of each unique TCRbeta CDR3 rearrangement, sequence reads were collapsed and filtered. For each sample, productive Simpson clonality was calculated by taking the square root of Simpson's diversity index across productive rearrangements. Entries here come from immuneACCESS through TCRdb and include only in-frame sequences with V and J called. Some clones fail to appear in such tables; in the studies checked, an unresolved V gene covers under half of the shortfall, and the cause of the remainder is unknown. For V, J and clone size, that table is used; D and trimming come from the DNA. This sample lists some 120,000 clones; more than 75% were detected once. Roughly 1.4% of the sample belongs to the ten largest clones.

Collaborating institutions collected whole blood in K2EDTA tubes following their own protocols. For TCRbeta analysis, collaborator samples were shipped as frozen whole blood, as isolated PBMCs, or as DNA extracted from either sample type. Sequencing input: peripheral blood. This clonotype was obtained from a human donor in a cohort sampled during active COVID-19. Recombination connected TRBV5-1 to TRBJ2-7; the junction holds 12 bases that match TRBD2. This receptor has the CDR3 CASSPRTSGDYEQYF. DNA sequence: TGCGCCAGCAGCCCGAGGACTAGCGGGGACTACGAGCAGTACTTC.